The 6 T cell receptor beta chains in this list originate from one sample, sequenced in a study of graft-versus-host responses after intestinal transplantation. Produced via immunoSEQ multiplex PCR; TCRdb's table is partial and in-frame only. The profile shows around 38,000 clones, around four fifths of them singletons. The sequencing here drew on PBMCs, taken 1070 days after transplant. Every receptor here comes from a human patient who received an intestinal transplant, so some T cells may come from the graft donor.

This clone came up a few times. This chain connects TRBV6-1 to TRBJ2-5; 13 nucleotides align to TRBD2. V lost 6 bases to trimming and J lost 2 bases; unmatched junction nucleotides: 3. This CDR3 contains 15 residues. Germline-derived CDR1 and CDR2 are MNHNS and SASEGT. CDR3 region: CASSLLAGGQETQYF. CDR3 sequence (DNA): TGTGCCAGCAGCCTACTAGCGGGGGGGCAAGAGACCCAGTACTTC.

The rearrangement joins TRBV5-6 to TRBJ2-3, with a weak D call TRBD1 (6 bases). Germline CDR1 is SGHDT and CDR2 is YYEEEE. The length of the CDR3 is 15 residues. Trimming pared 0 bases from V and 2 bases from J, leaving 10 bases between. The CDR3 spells CASSLGGGLTDTQYF. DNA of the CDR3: TGTGCCAGCAGCTTGGGAGGGGGTCTCACAGATACGCAGTATTTT.

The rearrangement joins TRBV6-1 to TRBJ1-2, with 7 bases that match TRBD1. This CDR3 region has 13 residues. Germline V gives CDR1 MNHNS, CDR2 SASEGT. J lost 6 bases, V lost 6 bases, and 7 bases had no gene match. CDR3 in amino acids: CASRETGYHGYTF. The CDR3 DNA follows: TGTGCCAGCAGGGAGACAGGGTATCATGGCTACACCTTC.

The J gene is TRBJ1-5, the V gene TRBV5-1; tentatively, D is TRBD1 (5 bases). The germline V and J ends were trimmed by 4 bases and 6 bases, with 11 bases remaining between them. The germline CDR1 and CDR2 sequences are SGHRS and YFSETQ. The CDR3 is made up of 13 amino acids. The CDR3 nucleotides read TGCGCCAGCAGCCTCGAGGGGTTTCAGCCCCAGCATTTT. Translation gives CASSLEGFQPQHF.

The CDR3 loop reads CASSFSTGLSYEQYF. CDR3 bases: TGTGCCAGCAGCTTTTCGACAGGGCTATCCTACGAGCAGTACTTC. The chain joins TRBV7-8 to TRBJ2-7; 7 nucleotides align to TRBD1. V was clipped by 3 bases and J by 1 base; unmatched bases: 6. The CDR3 is 15 residues long. Germline lookup yields CDR1 SGHVS and CDR2 FQNEAQ.

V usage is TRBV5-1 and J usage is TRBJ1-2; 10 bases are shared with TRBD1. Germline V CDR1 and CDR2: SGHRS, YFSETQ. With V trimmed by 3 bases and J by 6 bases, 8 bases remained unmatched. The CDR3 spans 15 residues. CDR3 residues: CASSYRQGAGDGYTF. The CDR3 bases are TGCGCCAGCAGCTACCGACAGGGGGCTGGGGATGGCTACACCTTC.